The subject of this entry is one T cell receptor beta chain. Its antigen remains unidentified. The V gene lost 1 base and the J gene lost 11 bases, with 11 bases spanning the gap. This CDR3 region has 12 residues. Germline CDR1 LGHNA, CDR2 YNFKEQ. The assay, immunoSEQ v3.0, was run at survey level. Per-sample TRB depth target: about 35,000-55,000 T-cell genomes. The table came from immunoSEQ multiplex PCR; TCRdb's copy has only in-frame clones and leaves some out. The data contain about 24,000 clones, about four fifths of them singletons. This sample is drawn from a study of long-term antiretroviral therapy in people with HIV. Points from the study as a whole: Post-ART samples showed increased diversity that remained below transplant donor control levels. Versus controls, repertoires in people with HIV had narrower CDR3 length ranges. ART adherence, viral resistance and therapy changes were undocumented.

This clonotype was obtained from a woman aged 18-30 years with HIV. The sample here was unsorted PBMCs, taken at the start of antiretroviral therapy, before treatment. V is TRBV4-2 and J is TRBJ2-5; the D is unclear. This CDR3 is CASSQGPALQYF. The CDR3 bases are TGTGCCAGCAGCCAAGGCCCAGCGCTACAGTACTTC.